The next 18 T cell receptor beta chains were all read from a single sample in a study of shared clonotypes between healthy human individuals. Assay used: immunoSEQ multiplex PCR; TCRdb lists only in-frame clones, some missing. The repertoire holds just under 350,000 clones, with less than 85% as singletons. Sequenced material: memory CD4+ T cells sorted from blood. Subset described: CD45RA-negative fraction. The receptors originated from a man younger than 45 in good health.

With regard to this clone: With only one base between it and a far larger clone, this is likely a read error. This CDR3 is also generated by other DNA sequences in the sample. V and J are TRBV7-6 and TRBJ2-7; TRBD1 is a possible D gene (6 bases). CDR1 is SGHVS and CDR2 is FNYEAQ in the germline V gene. The CDR3 runs to 15 residues. As DNA, the CDR3 is TGTGCCAGCAGCTTCGCAACAGGGAGAACCTACGAGCAATACTTC. Translation: CASSFATGRTYEQYF.

V is TRBV18 and J is TRBJ1-1, with TRBD1 matching over 7 bases. Trimming cost V 4 bases and J 2 bases; bases outside gene matches: 1. Germline assignment: CDR1 KGHSH and CDR2 LQKENI. This CDR3 comprises 13 residues. The CDR3 DNA sequence: TGTGCCAGCTCACGGGACAGTAACACTGAAGCTTTCTTT. It codes for CASSRDSNTEAFF.

V and J are TRBV7-9 and TRBJ2-3; 13 positions agree with TRBD2. Germline assignment: CDR1 SEHNR and CDR2 FQNEAQ (reference sequence). The CDR3 runs to 18 residues. The trim removed 4 bases at V and 0 bases at J, leaving 7 bases unmatched. CDR3 loop: CASSSLAGGPFSTDTQYF. The CDR3 coding sequence is TGTGCCAGCAGCTCACTAGCGGGAGGGCCCTTTAGCACAGATACGCAGTATTTT. The variable domain in full, with the rest retrieved from reference TRBV7-9 and TRBJ2-3, is DTGVSQNPRHKITKRGQNVTFRCDPISEHNRLYWYRQTLGQGPEFLTYFQNEAQLEKSRLLSDRFSAERPKGSFSTLEIQRTEQGDSAMYLCASSSLAGGPFSTDTQYFGPGTRLTVL.

The chain recombines TRBV7-2 with TRBJ2-7, with 7 bases fitting TRBD1. The CDR3 consists of 16 residues. Trimming at V came to 5 bases and at J to 5 bases, leaving 15 bases not matched to a gene. Germline assignment: CDR1 SGHTA and CDR2 FQGNSA. The CDR3 nucleotides read TGTGCCAGCAGCGACAACTCGGGACAGCTTAATGACGAGCAGTACTTC. Its translation: CASSDNSGQLNDEQYF.

The chain couples TRBV7-9 to TRBJ1-2; D gene uncertain. V was cut by 5 bases and J by 4 bases, with 14 bases left in between. This CDR3 has 14 amino acids. Germline lookup yields CDR1 SEHNR and CDR2 FQNEAQ (reference sequence). CDR3 coding DNA: TGTGCCAGCAGCCGGACGTCTAAGGGCTATGGCTACACCTTC. Translation: CASSRTSKGYGYTF.

The rearrangement links TRBV21-1 to TRBJ2-7; the DNA was not compared with TRBD1, the D call given in the table. TRBV21-1 is noted as a pseudogene. The CDR3 runs to 13 residues. CDR3 bases: TGTGCCAGCAGCAAACTCCCCAGGGACGAGCAGTACTTC. This codes for CASSKLPRDEQYF.

This clone appeared a few times. The chain employs TRBV28 and TRBJ2-1; either TRBD1 or TRBD2 may fit D (5 bases each). CDR3 length equals 12 residues. Trimming stripped 4 bases from V and 8 bases from J, with 9 bases between. Germline CDR1 and CDR2: MDHEN and SYDVKM. This chain's CDR3 is CASSSGTYEQFF. The CDR3 DNA sequence: TGTGCCAGCAGTTCAGGGACCTATGAGCAGTTCTTC.

In DNA form, the CDR3 reads TGCGCCAGCATCCCCCTAGCGGGAGAGTTCAAAGCCGGGGAGCTGTTTTTT. As protein: CASIPLAGEFKAGELFF. The rearrangement joins TRBV10-2 to TRBJ2-2; 10 bases are a match to TRBD2. The CDR3 sequence is 17 residues long. Germline lookup yields CDR1 WSHSY and CDR2 SAAADI. With 7 bases clipped from V and 6 bases from J, the junction kept 14 bases outside the gene matches.

This clone was seen a single time. The chain combines TRBV9 with TRBJ2-5; D might be TRBD1 (5 bases). Trimming took off 4 bases at V and 2 bases at J, with 15 bases between the two ends. This CDR3 contains 15 residues. Germline CDR1 is SGDLS and CDR2 is YYNGEE. The CDR3 DNA sequence: TGTGCCAGCAGCCCCCGGTTGGGGCTACAAGAGACCCAGTACTTC. Its translation: CASSPRLGLQETQYF.

Points on this clone: This specimen includes other DNA sequences encoding the same CDR3. The chain carries TRBV7-2 and TRBJ2-3; D uncertain. In germline, CDR1 is SGHTA, CDR2 FQGNSA. This CDR3 spans 13 amino acids. The germline V and J ends were trimmed by 1 base and 3 bases, with 5 bases remaining between them. The CDR3: CASSLGSTDTQYF. The DNA of the CDR3 is TGTGCCAGCAGCTTAGGGTCGACAGATACGCAGTATTTT. Full variable domain (outside the CDR3, taken from reference TRBV7-2 and TRBJ2-3): GAGVSQSPSNKVTEKGKDVELRCDPISGHTALYWYRQSLGQGLEFLIYFQGNSAPDKSGLPSDRFSAERTGGSVSTLTIQRTQQEDSAVYLCASSLGSTDTQYFGPGTRLTVL.

The chain recombines TRBV4-1 with TRBJ1-1; possible D gene TRBD1, 5 bases. This CDR3 region has 16 residues. Trimming left V 1 base short and J 0 bases short, with 12 bases between. Germline CDR1 reads MGHRA; CDR2 reads YSYEKL. Here the CDR3 reads CASSQVGRGVNTEAFF. The DNA for the CDR3 is TGCGCCAGCAGCCAAGTGGGGAGGGGCGTGAACACTGAAGCTTTCTTT.

The chain couples TRBV7-9 to TRBJ1-1; 7 bases agree with TRBD1. Germline V gene sequence: CDR1 SEHNR, CDR2 FQNEAQ (reference sequence). The CDR3 totals 18 residues. Trimming at V came to 2 bases and at J to 0 bases, leaving 12 bases not matched to a gene. This CDR3 is CASSLMPGGIGMNTEAFF. DNA of the CDR3: TGTGCCAGCAGCTTAATGCCAGGGGGGATTGGGATGAACACTGAAGCTTTCTTT.

This rearrangement joins TRBV28 to TRBJ1-1; tentative D call: TRBD1 (5 bases). V gave up 0 bases and J gave up 1 base, with 12 bases separating them. This CDR3 spans 16 amino acids. Germline assignment: CDR1 MDHEN and CDR2 SYDVKM. The CDR3 sequence is CASSLWGPESNTEAFF. The CDR3 coding sequence is TGTGCCAGCAGTTTATGGGGGCCGGAATCGAACACTGAAGCTTTCTTT.

This clone was detected a few times. The chain employs TRBV10-3 and TRBJ1-1; D not certain. The germline V gene encodes CDR1 ENHRY and CDR2 SYGVKD. The CDR3 is 15 amino acids. V lost 0 bases, J lost 1 base, and 9 bases lay in between. The CDR3 DNA is TGTGCCATCAGTGAGTCTGGACGGTCGAACACTGAAGCTTTCTTT. It encodes CAISESGRSNTEAFF.

Turning to this clone: The same CDR3 also results from other DNA sequences found in this sample. The V gene is TRBV2, the J gene TRBJ2-5; 7 bases agree with TRBD1. J lost 4 bases, V lost 8 bases, and 7 bases had no gene match. Germline CDR1 reads SNHLY; CDR2 reads FYNNEI. CDR3 size: 13 residues. This CDR3 reads CASSGGGGETQYF. CDR3 coding DNA: TGTGCCAGCTCAGGGGGTGGCGGAGAGACCCAGTACTTC.

This clone was found a few times. Distinct nucleotide sequences in the sample also encode this CDR3. The genes are TRBV5-4 and TRBJ2-2, with D uncertain. The germline V and J ends were trimmed by 0 bases and 3 bases, with 6 bases remaining between them. Germline lookup yields CDR1 SGHNT and CDR2 YYREEE (reference sequence). The CDR3 runs 14 residues. In DNA form, the CDR3 reads TGTGCCAGCAGCTTGGGTACCGACACCGGGGAGCTGTTTTTT. Residues: CASSLGTDTGELFF.

This chain links TRBV19 with TRBJ2-3; possible D gene TRBD1, 5 bases. Germline CDR1 reads LNHDA; CDR2 reads SQIVND (reference sequence). The CDR3 is 15 amino acids. Trimming removed 5 bases from V and 3 bases from J, with 15 bases in between. The CDR3 DNA reads TGTGCCAGTAGTCAGACAGTAATCCGGACAGATACGCAGTATTTT. Translation gives CASSQTVIRTDTQYF. Drawing the rest from reference TRBV19 and TRBJ2-3, the complete variable domain is DGGITQSPKYLFRKEGQNVTLSCEQNLNHDAMYWYRQDPGQGLRLIYYSQIVNDFQKGDIAEGYSVSREKKESFPLTVTSAQKNPTAFYLCASSQTVIRTDTQYFGPGTRLTVL.

In nucleotides, the CDR3 is TGTGCCTGGAATAGCCGGGGGAATCAGCCCCAGCATTTT. It is translated as CAWNSRGNQPQHF. The V gene is TRBV30, the J gene TRBJ1-5; perhaps TRBD1 as D (5 bases). CDR1 and CDR2 from the germline V gene are GTSNPN and SVGIG (reference sequence). The CDR3 covers 13 residues. Trimming cost V 4 bases and J 4 bases, with 11 bases left between them.